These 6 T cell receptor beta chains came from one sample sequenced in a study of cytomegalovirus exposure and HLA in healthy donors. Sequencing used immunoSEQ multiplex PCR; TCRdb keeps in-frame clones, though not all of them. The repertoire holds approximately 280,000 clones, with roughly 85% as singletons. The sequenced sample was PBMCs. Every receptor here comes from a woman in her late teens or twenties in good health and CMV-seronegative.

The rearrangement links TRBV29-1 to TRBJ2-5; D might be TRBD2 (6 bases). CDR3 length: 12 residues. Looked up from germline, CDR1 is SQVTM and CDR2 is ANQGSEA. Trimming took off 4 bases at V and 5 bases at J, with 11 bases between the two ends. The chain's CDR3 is CSVAGGEETQYF. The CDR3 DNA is TGCAGCGTTGCCGGGGGAGAGGAGACCCAGTACTTC. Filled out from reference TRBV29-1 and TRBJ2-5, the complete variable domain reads SAVISQKPSRDICQRGTSLTIQCQVDSQVTMMFWYRQQPGQSLTLIATANQGSEATYESGFVIDKFPISRPNLTFSTLTVSNMSPEDSSIYLCSVAGGEETQYFGPGTRLLVL.

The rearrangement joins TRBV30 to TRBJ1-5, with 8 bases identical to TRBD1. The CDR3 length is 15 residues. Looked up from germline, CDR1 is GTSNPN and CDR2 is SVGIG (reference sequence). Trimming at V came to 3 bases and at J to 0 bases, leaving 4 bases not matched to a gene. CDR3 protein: CAWSRGRVSNQPQHF. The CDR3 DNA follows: TGTGCCTGGAGCAGGGGGCGTGTTAGCAATCAGCCCCAGCATTTT.

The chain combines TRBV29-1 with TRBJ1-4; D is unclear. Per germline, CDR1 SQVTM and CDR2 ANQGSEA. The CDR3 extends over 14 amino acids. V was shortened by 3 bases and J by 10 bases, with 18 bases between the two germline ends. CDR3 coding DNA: TGCAGCGTTGATGGTGTCGAAACAGCGGGAAAACTGTTTTTT. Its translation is CSVDGVETAGKLFF.

This CDR3 is CASSFTSGNEQFF. CDR3 coding DNA: TGCGCCAGCAGCTTCACTAGCGGAAATGAGCAGTTCTTC. The chain is built from TRBV5-1 and TRBJ2-1; 8 nucleotides line up with TRBD2. CDR1 is SGHRS and CDR2 is YFSETQ in the germline V gene. V trimming: 2 bases; J trimming: 7 bases; junction bases outside the gene matches: 2. This CDR3 spans 13 amino acids.

Here the CDR3 reads CASNQGSGGYTF. In nucleotides, the CDR3 is TGTGCCAGCAACCAGGGGTCTGGTGGCTACACCTTC. This chain links TRBV6-5 with TRBJ1-2, with D maybe TRBD1 (6 bases). Trimming stripped 7 bases from V and 7 bases from J, with 13 bases between. The CDR3 has 12 amino acids. Germline CDR1 is MNHEY and CDR2 is SVGAGI.

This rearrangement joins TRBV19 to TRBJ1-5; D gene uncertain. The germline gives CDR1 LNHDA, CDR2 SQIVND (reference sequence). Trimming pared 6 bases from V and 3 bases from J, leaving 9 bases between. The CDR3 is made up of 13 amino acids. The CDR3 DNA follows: TGTGCCAGTAGCGTTTGGGCCAATCAGCCCCAGCATTTT. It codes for CASSVWANQPQHF.